A selection of T cell receptor beta chains follows, all from one sample in a study of T cells after yellow fever vaccination. MiXCR, applied by TCRdb to the 5' RACE reads, yields one record per CDR3 protein. The table shows some 260,000 distinct CDR3 sequences, with around 4.9% occurring only once. Sequencing used CD4+ T cells sorted from PBMCs, obtained on the day of the yellow fever booster vaccination. These receptors were obtained from a man younger than 35 who received the YFV17D yellow fever vaccine. Each CDR3 is given with its conserved first and last residue. The D gene is left open where the match is weak. Only some rows state a clone size, as once, few, many or a class for expanded clones.

j_gene: TRBJ2-2; d_gene: .; len: 13; v_gene: TRBV20-1; abundance: .; CDR3nt: TGCAGTGCTAGAGGACTGCTCGACGGGGAGCTGTTTTTT; CDR3aa: CSARGLLDGELFF
j_gene: TRBJ1-1; d_gene: .; len: 12; v_gene: TRBV7-2; abundance: .; CDR3nt: TGTGCCAGTGGACACGCAAACACTGAAGCTTTCTTT; CDR3aa: CASGHANTEAFF
j_gene: TRBJ2-2; d_gene: .; len: 14; v_gene: TRBV7-9; abundance: few; CDR3nt: TGTGCCAGCAGCCCGACATCCCGGACCGGGGAGCTGTTTTTT; CDR3aa: CASSPTSRTGELFF
j_gene: TRBJ2-1; d_gene: TRBD2; len: 16; v_gene: TRBV11-2; abundance: few; CDR3nt: TGTGCCAGCAGCTACTCGGGACTAGCGGGGGTAAATGAGCAGTTCTTC; CDR3aa: CASSYSGLAGVNEQFF
j_gene: TRBJ2-3; d_gene: TRBD1; len: 13; v_gene: TRBV29-1; abundance: many; CDR3nt: TGCAGCGTTGAGGGACAGGGTTCAGATACGCAGTATTTT; CDR3aa: CSVEGQGSDTQYF
j_gene: TRBJ2-5; d_gene: .; len: 12; v_gene: TRBV15; abundance: many; CDR3nt: TGTGCCACCAGCAGAGGGCGGGAGACCCAGTACTTC; CDR3aa: CATSRGRETQYF
j_gene: TRBJ1-2; d_gene: TRBD1; len: 16; v_gene: TRBV18; abundance: many; CDR3nt: TGTGCCAGCTCGTCCGGGACAGGGGTGAGTCGGTCGGGCTACACCTTC; CDR3aa: CASSSGTGVSRSGYTF
j_gene: TRBJ1-5; d_gene: .; len: 12; v_gene: TRBV20-1; abundance: .; CDR3nt: TGCAGTGCAATAGGGAGCAATCAGCCCCAGCATTTT; CDR3aa: CSAIGSNQPQHF
j_gene: TRBJ1-5; d_gene: TRBD1; len: 15; v_gene: TRBV6-5; abundance: few; CDR3nt: TGTGCCAGCAGACGACAGGGATGGAGCAATCAGCCCCAGCATTTT; CDR3aa: CASRRQGWSNQPQHF
j_gene: TRBJ2-7; d_gene: .; len: 11; v_gene: TRBV12-3/TRBV12-4; abundance: few; CDR3nt: TGTGCCAGCAGTTCGCTCTACGAGCAGTACTTC; CDR3aa: CASSSLYEQYF
j_gene: TRBJ2-1; d_gene: .; len: 15; v_gene: TRBV11-2; abundance: many; CDR3nt: TGTGCCAGCAGCTCGCCTGCGGGAAAAGGGAATGAGCAGTTCTTC; CDR3aa: CASSSPAGKGNEQFF
j_gene: TRBJ2-1; d_gene: TRBD1; len: 13; v_gene: TRBV2; abundance: many; CDR3nt: TGTGCCAGCAGTTCCTACAGGGGGGATGAGCAGTTCTTC; CDR3aa: CASSSYRGDEQFF
j_gene: TRBJ2-3; d_gene: .; len: 13; v_gene: TRBV11-2; abundance: .; CDR3nt: TGTGCCAGCAGCTGGGCCCCCCCCGATACGCAGTATTTT; CDR3aa: CASSWAPPDTQYF
j_gene: TRBJ2-5; d_gene: .; len: 13; v_gene: TRBV3-1; abundance: .; CDR3nt: TGTGCCAGCAGCCAAGTGAGGCAAGAGACCCAGTACTTC; CDR3aa: CASSQVRQETQYF
j_gene: TRBJ2-7; d_gene: .; len: 16; v_gene: TRBV7-2; abundance: few; CDR3nt: TGTGCCAGCAGCCAGCCTGGGGGGAGCTTTAGGTACGAGCAGTACTTC; CDR3aa: CASSQPGGSFRYEQYF
j_gene: TRBJ2-1; d_gene: TRBD2; len: 16; v_gene: TRBV4-3; abundance: .; CDR3nt: TGCGCCAGCAGCCATGTAGCGGGGGGGCCAGGCAATGAGCAGTTCTTC; CDR3aa: CASSHVAGGPGNEQFF
j_gene: TRBJ2-2; d_gene: .; len: 15; v_gene: TRBV5-1; abundance: .; CDR3nt: TGCGCCAGCAGCTCGGACTTCTCGAACACCGGGGAGCTGATTTTT; CDR3aa: CASSSDFSNTGELIF
j_gene: TRBJ2-4; d_gene: .; len: 14; v_gene: TRBV5-5; abundance: many; CDR3nt: TGTGCCAGCAGCTTCCAGGGCGCCAAAAACATTCAGTACTTC; CDR3aa: CASSFQGAKNIQYF
j_gene: TRBJ1-1; d_gene: .; len: 15; v_gene: TRBV7-9; abundance: .; CDR3nt: TGTGCCAGCAGCCGAACCACAGGGTTTTACACTGAAGCTTTCTTT; CDR3aa: CASSRTTGFYTEAFF
j_gene: TRBJ2-4; d_gene: .; len: 15; v_gene: TRBV11-2; abundance: .; CDR3nt: TGTGCCAGCAGCTTAAATTATTTGACTCCAACCGTTCAGTACTTC; CDR3aa: CASSLNYLTPTVQYF
j_gene: TRBJ2-3; d_gene: TRBD2; len: 18; v_gene: TRBV7-2; abundance: .; CDR3nt: TGTGCCAGCAGCCCTCGGCGGGGGGCCTCGCCACGCACAGATACGCAGTATTTT; CDR3aa: CASSPRRGASPRTDTQYF
j_gene: TRBJ1-1; d_gene: .; len: 15; v_gene: TRBV4-1; abundance: .; CDR3nt: TGCGCCAGCAGCCACGGGAGGATTGCGAACACTGAAGCTTTCTTT; CDR3aa: CASSHGRIANTEAFF
j_gene: TRBJ1-1; d_gene: .; len: 15; v_gene: TRBV4-3; abundance: few; CDR3nt: TGCGCCAGCAGCGATCTGGGGCGGGGGAACACTGAAGCTTTCTTT; CDR3aa: CASSDLGRGNTEAFF
j_gene: TRBJ2-5; d_gene: TRBD1; len: 16; v_gene: TRBV18; abundance: few; CDR3nt: TGTGCCAGCTCACCGAGCGTGGCAGGGGGATTAAGGACCCAGTACTTC; CDR3aa: CASSPSVAGGLRTQYF
j_gene: TRBJ1-1; d_gene: .; len: 13; v_gene: TRBV5-6; abundance: many; CDR3nt: TGTGCCAGCAGCAGGGGCATGAACACTGAAGCTTTCTTT; CDR3aa: CASSRGMNTEAFF
j_gene: TRBJ1-1; d_gene: .; len: 13; v_gene: TRBV3-1; abundance: .; CDR3nt: TGTGCCAGCAGCCAAGCTTCGGGGGCTGAAGCTTTCTTT; CDR3aa: CASSQASGAEAFF
j_gene: TRBJ2-7; d_gene: .; len: 14; v_gene: TRBV12-3/TRBV12-4; abundance: .; CDR3nt: TGTGCCAGCAGTTTAGACCGGACACACTACGAGCAGTACTTC; CDR3aa: CASSLDRTHYEQYF
j_gene: TRBJ1-4; d_gene: .; len: 15; v_gene: TRBV3-1; abundance: many; CDR3nt: TGTGCCAGCAGCTCAACAGGGCGACTGAATGAAAAACTGTTTTTT; CDR3aa: CASSSTGRLNEKLFF
j_gene: TRBJ1-1; d_gene: .; len: 15; v_gene: TRBV6-1; abundance: many; CDR3nt: TGTGCCAGCCGCGAACCGGGAGCCCCCTCCACTGAAGCTTTCTTT; CDR3aa: CASREPGAPSTEAFF